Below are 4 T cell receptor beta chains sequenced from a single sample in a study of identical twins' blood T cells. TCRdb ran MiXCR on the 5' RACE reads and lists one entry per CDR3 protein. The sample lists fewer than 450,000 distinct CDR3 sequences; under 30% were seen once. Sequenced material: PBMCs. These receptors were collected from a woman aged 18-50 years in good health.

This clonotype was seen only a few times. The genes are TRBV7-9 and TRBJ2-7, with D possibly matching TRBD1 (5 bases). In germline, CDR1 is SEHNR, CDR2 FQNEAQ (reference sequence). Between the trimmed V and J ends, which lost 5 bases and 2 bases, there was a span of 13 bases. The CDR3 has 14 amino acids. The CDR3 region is CASSKDRDPYEQYF. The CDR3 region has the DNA TGTGCCAGCAGCAAAGACAGAGATCCCTACGAGCAGTACTTC.

CDR3 residues: CASSFSRVTTEAFF. CDR3 DNA sequence: TGTGCCAGCAGCTTTAGTAGGGTAACGACTGAAGCTTTCTTT. V and J are TRBV11-2 and TRBJ1-1; D gene ambiguous. Germline V gene data show CDR1 as SGHAT and CDR2 as FQNNGV. There are 14 residues in the CDR3. V was shortened by 3 bases and J by 5 bases, with 13 bases between the two germline ends.

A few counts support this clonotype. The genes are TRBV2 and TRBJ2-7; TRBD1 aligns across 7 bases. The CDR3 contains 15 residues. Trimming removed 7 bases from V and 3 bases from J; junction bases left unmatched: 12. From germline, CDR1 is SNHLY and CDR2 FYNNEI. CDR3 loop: CASKPLGQIFYEQYF. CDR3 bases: TGTGCCAGCAAACCTCTGGGACAGATCTTCTACGAGCAGTACTTC.

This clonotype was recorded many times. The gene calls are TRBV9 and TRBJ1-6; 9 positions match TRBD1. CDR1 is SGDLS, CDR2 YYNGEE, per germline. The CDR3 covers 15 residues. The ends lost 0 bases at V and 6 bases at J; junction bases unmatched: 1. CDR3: CASSVEGQGNSPLHF. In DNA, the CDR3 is TGTGCCAGCAGCGTAGAGGGACAGGGTAATTCACCCCTCCACTTT.